The source of this T cell receptor (beta chain) is a study of tumor and adjacent non-tumor tissue in lung cancer. Concerning this clonotype itself: As yet, its antigen is unknown. One end of the junction does not line up with germline, which may come from a read error.

General study findings and limits: Tumor TCR diversity, when higher, was linked to shorter survival. Significantly higher TCR diversity was found in tumor than normal lung.

RNA was extracted from bulk tissue without any cell sorting. More than 3 cm separated this lung sample from the edge of the tumor. Three rounds of nested PCR, following a modified ARM-PCR protocol, produced the TCRbeta library. Each CDR3 protein is one row after TCRdb ran MiXCR on the multiplex PCR reads. The table has around 74,000 distinct CDR3 sequences, around 70% seen once. Germline CDR1 is SQVTM and CDR2 is ANQGSEA. The CDR3 has 13 amino acids. The sample consisted of distant non-tumor lung tissue. V gene TRBV29-1 combines with J gene TRBJ2-5; 7 bases align to TRBD1. This clonotype was obtained from a woman aged 45-65 years with non-small cell lung cancer. The DNA of the CDR3 is TGCAGCGTTGCCAGGGGGTTCCAAGAGACCCAGTCCTTC. Translation gives CSVARGFQETQSF.